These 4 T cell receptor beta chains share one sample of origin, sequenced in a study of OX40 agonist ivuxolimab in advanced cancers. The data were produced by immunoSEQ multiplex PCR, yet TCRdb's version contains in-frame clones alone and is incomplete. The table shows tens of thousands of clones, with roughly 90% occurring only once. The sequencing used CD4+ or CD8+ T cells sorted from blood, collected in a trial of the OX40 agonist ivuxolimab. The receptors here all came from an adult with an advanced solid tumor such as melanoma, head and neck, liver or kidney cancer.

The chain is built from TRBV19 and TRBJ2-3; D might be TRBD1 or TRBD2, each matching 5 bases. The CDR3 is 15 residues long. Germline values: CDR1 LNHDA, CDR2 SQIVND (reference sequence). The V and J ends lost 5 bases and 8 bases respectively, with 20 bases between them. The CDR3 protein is CASSGAVEASATQYF. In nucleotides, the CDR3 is TGTGCCAGTAGTGGGGCAGTGGAGGCCTCGGCTACGCAGTATTTT.

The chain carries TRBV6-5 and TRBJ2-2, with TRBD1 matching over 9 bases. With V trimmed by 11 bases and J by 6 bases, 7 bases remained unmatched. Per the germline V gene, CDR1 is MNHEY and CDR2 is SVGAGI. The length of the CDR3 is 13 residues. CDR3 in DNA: TGTGCCGCCCAACAGGGGGCGGCCGGGGAGCTGTTTTTT. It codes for CAAQQGAAGELFF.

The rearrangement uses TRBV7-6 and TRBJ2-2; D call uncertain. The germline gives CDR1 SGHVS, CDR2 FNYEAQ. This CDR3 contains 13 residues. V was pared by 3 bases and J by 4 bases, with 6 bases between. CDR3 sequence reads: CASSFGGTGELFF. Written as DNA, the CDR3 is TGTGCCAGCAGCTTTGGTGGCACCGGGGAGCTGTTTTTT.

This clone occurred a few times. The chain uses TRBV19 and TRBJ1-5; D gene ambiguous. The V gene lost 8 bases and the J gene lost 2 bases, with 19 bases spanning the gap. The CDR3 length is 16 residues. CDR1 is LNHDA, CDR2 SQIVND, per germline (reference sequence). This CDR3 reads CASPTGTPEGNQPQHF. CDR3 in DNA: TGTGCCAGTCCCACTGGAACGCCAGAGGGCAATCAGCCCCAGCATTTT.